The entry that follows covers one TCR beta chain sequence. Its antigen is unknown. Qualities for individual bases were not recorded, and no much larger clone is one base off. The sample originates from a study of blood T cell repertoires in COVID-19 (dated by TCRdb to the early 2020s). Background on the whole study: Samples covering the acute and convalescent phases of COVID-19 were provided by collaborators in the United States, Italy and Spain. The samples were drawn from the first 160 participants of the ongoing ImmuneRACE study and from under 1,500 subjects provided by 6 global collaborators. The material from the prospective study consisted of cDNA or gDNA derived from T cells, B-cell-depleted T cells, or PBMCs. Where available, HLA class I and class II types were obtained from metadata supplied by the sample provider rather than from assay-based typing. Deeply sampled blood TCRbeta repertoires from subjects exposed to, actively infected with, or recovered from COVID-19 were included in the dataset. A freely available public database, intended as a resource for researchers studying the immune response to SARS-CoV-2, is where the repertoires were released. The sample metadata nearly always contained a de-identified subject ID, COVID-19 status, age in years and sex.

Enrolling through a virtual design, the prospective study's participants ranged in age from about 18 to 89 years and lived across more than 20 United States geographic areas. To assign participants to cohorts, the prospective study relied on clinical history that participants themselves reported in a screening survey and a study questionnaire. ImmuneRACE Cohort 3 recovered participants were defined by two consecutive negative NP/OP PCR tests, healthcare professional clearance, or symptom resolution. In the prospective study, whole blood, serum and a nasopharyngeal or oropharyngeal swab were collected from each participant by mobile phlebotomists. Additional blood draws and questionnaires over an approximately two-month period could optionally be provided by prospective study participants. Before DNA extraction, blood samples from the prospective study were shipped at room temperature or frozen.

Overall study results and their limits: The amount of clinical and demographic metadata varied by source and participant and was provided uncurated.

The CDR3 runs 16 amino acids, cysteine and phenylalanine included. Of all the DNA, just the CDR3 is kept, 48 bases in frame from base 1. The V end gives up 4 bases and the J end 2 bases, leaving 8 bases in the junction not matched to a gene. Taken from the germline V gene (reference sequence), the CDR1 and CDR2 loops are SEHNR and FQNEAQ. The immunoSEQ Assay, a bias-controlled multiplex PCR, was used to amplify TCRbeta CDR3 regions from genomic DNA. The study's own analysis went as follows. Within the assay, amplification of reference gene primers was used to estimate how many nucleated cells each sample contained. Sequence reads were collapsed and filtered to measure the absolute abundance of every unique TCRbeta CDR3 rearrangement. For each sample, productive Simpson clonality was calculated as the square root of Simpson's diversity index over productive rearrangements. Entries here come from immuneACCESS through TCRdb and include only in-frame sequences with V and J called. Some clones fail to appear in such tables; in the studies checked, an unresolved V gene covers under half of the shortfall, and the cause of the remainder is unknown. V and J calls and clone size are copied from that table; D and trimming were computed from the DNA. The sample records fewer than 400,000 clones, 75% to 90% of which are singletons. In total, the top ten clones hold 5.2% of the sample.

This TCR came from a man aged 60-69 years who had recovered from COVID-19. Input material: PBMCs or T cells enriched from blood (not recorded which). The chain joins TRBV7-9 to TRBJ2-1; 7 nucleotides in the junction match TRBD2. The DNA sequence follows: TGTGCCAGCAGCTCGTACAGCGGGATTCCCTACAATGAGCAGTTCTTC. Its protein is CASSSYSGIPYNEQFF.